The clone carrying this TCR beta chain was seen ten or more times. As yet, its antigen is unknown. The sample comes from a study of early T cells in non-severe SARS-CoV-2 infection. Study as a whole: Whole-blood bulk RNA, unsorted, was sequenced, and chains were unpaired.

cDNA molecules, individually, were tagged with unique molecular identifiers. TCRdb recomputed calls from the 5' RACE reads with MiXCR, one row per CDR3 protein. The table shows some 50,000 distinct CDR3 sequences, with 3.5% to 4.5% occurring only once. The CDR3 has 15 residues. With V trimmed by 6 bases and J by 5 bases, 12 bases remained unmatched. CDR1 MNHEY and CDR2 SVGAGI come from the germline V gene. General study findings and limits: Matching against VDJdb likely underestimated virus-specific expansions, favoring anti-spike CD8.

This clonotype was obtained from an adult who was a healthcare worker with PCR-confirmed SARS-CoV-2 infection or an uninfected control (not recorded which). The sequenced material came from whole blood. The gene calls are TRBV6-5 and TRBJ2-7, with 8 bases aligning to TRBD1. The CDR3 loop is CASRGTDRAPNEQYF. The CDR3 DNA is TGTGCCAGCAGGGGGACGGACAGGGCTCCGAACGAGCAGTACTTC.